This T cell receptor beta chain was captured in a study of T-cell memory formation after mild COVID-19. Study background: Largely, TCR clusters stayed within a single donor. Broader study findings: Some responding clones appeared in pre-infection memory, suggesting cross-reactive memory joined. Later expanders leaned CD4+, whereas clones that contracted between day 15 and 85 were balanced CD4/CD8.

V was pared by 1 base and J by 10 bases, with 16 bases between. The CDR3 covers 15 residues. Germline V lookup: CDR1 LGHNA, CDR2 YSLEER. The 5'RACE method, run with constant-segment primers, produced TCR alpha and TCR beta cDNA libraries (carrying sample barcodes and UMIs). TCRdb re-called the 5' RACE reads with MiXCR, one entry per CDR3 protein. Here the sample spans hundreds of thousands of distinct CDR3 sequences, approximately 20% being singletons. This clonotype has only a few counts. No antigen is known for it. This TCR came from a man aged 18 to 30 who had mild COVID-19 (a few samples of this study predate the infection). Cell type and time point are not known. J is TRBJ1-4 and V is TRBV4-3; D is perhaps TRBD1 (5 bases). Input material: PBMCs or a T cell subset sorted from them (not recorded which). The CDR3 coding sequence is TGCGCCAGCAGCCAAGCCGGTCAGGACGGGGGAAAACTGTTTTTT. It encodes CASSQAGQDGGKLFF.